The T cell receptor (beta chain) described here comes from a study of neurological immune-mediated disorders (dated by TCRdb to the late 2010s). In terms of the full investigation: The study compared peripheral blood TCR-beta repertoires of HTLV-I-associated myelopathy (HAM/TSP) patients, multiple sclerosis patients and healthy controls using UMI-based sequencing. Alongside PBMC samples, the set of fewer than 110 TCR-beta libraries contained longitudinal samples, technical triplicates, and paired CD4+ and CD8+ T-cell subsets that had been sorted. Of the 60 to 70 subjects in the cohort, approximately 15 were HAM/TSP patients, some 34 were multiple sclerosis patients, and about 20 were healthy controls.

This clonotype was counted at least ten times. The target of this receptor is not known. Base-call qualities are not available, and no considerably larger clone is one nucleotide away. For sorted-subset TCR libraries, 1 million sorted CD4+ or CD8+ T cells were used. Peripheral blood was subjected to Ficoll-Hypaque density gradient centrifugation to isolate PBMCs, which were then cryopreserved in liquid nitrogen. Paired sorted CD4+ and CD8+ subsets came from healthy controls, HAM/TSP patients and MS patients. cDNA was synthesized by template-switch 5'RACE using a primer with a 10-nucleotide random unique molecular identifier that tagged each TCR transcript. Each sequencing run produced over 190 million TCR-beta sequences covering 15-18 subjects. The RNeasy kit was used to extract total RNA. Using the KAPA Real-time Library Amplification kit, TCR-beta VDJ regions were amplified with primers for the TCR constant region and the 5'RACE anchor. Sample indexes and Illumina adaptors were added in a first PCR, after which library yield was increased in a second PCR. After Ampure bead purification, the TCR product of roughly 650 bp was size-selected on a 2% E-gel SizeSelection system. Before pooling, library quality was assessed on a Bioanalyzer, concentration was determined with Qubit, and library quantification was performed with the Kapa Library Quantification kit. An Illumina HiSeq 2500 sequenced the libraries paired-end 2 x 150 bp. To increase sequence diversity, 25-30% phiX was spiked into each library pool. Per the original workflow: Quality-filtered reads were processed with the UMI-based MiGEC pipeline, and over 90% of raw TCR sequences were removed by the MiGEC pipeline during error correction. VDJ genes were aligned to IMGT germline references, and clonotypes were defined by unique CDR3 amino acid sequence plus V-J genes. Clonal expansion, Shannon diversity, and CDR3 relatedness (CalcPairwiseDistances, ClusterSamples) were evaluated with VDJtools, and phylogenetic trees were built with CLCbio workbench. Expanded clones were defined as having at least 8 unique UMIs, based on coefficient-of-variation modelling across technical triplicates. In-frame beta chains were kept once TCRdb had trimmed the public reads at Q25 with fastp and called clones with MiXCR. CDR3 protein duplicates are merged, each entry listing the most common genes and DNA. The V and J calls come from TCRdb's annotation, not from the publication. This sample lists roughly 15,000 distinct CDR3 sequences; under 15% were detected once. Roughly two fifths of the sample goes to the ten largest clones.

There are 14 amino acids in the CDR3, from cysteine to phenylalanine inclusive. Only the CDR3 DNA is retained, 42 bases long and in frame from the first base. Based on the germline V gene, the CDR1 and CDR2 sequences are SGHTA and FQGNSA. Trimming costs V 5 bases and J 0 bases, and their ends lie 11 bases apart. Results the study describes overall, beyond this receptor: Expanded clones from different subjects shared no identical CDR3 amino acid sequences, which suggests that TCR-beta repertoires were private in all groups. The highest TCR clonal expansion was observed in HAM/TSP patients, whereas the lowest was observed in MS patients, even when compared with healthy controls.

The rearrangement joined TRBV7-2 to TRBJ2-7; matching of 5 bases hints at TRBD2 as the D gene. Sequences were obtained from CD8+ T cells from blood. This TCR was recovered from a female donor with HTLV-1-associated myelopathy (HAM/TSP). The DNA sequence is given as TGTGCCAGCAGCCCGGACGCGGGCTCCTACGAGCAGTACTTC. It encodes CASSPDAGSYEQYF.